This TCR beta chain originates from a study of T-cell memory formation after mild COVID-19. The CDR3 totals 14 residues. Trimming pared 6 bases from V and 0 bases from J, leaving 9 bases between. The germline gives CDR1 ENHRY, CDR2 SYGVKD. Study results and caveats: Proof of SARS-CoV-2 specificity was absent for the second-wave clones that crested on day 37. There were some responding clones in pre-infection memory, which suggested that cross-reactive memory had joined.

TCRalpha and TCRbeta libraries used 5'RACE with constant-segment primers and UMIs. A single record per CDR3 protein comes from TCRdb applying MiXCR to the 5' RACE reads. This table has under 250,000 distinct CDR3 sequences, roughly 10% appearing once. Comments on this clonotype: The antigen is undetermined.

The sequencing input was PBMCs or a T cell subset sorted from them (not recorded which). The TCR comes from a man younger than 30 who had mild COVID-19 (a few samples of this study predate the infection). Cell type and time point are not known. The chain has TRBV10-3 and TRBJ1-3; no definite D call. The CDR3 DNA sequence: TGTGCCATCAGAGCAGGAGACTCTGGAAACACCATATATTTT. Encoded protein: CAIRAGDSGNTIYF.